Listed here are 2 T cell receptor beta chains from one sample, sequenced in a study of shared clonotypes between healthy human individuals. Produced via immunoSEQ multiplex PCR; TCRdb's table is partial and in-frame only. The profile covers approximately 1.1 million clones, with 70% to 80% appearing a single time and 0.5% to 0.6% taken by the ten largest. Sequenced input: memory CD4+ T cells from PBMCs. Subset: CD45RA-negative fraction. Receptor source: a man younger than 35 in good health. Some clones in this sample may be carry-over from other donors' samples.

In this sample, this clone turned up once. The chain joins TRBV7-8 to TRBJ2-3, with D perhaps matching TRBD2 (6 bases). Germline-derived CDR1 and CDR2 are SGHVS and FQNEAQ. V was pared by 5 bases and J by 3 bases, with 15 bases between. This CDR3 has 15 residues. CDR3 protein: CASSPRGGRTDTQYF. DNA for the CDR3: TGTGCCAGCAGCCCAAGAGGTGGGAGGACAGATACGCAGTATTTT.

The chain carries TRBV11-2 and TRBJ2-7; 10 nucleotides line up with TRBD2. CDR3 size: 16 residues. The V gene's germline CDR1 is SGHAT and CDR2 FQNNGV. With 5 bases clipped from V and 2 bases from J, the junction kept 9 bases outside the gene matches. CDR3 in DNA: TGTGCCAGCAGCCCGATCCGGCTAGCGGGAGCCTACGAGCAGTACTTC. This sequence encodes CASSPIRLAGAYEQYF.